Each of the 22 T cell receptor beta chains below was sequenced from the same sample in a study of CD8+CD57+ T cells in acquired aplastic anemia. TCR beta VDJ and CDR3 profiling used genomic DNA as template. MiXCR, run by TCRdb on the reads, gives a single entry per CDR3 protein. The profile covers around 160,000 distinct CDR3 sequences, with roughly 43% appearing a single time and approximately 2.9% taken by the ten largest. Patients chosen for sequencing had shown CD8+CD57+ cell expansion by flow cytometry. Input material: sorted CD4+, CD8+, or CD8+CD57+ T cells (not recorded which) from PBMCs. The receptors originated from a human donor with aplastic anemia.

The chain uses TRBV7-3 and TRBJ2-7; the D is unclear. The germline V gene encodes CDR1 SGHTA and CDR2 FQGTGA. Trimming removed 6 bases from V and 7 bases from J, with 13 bases in between. CDR3 length: 12 residues. The CDR3 DNA follows: TGTGCCAGCAGTTTGACCCCACAGGAGCAGTACTTC. This codes for CASSLTPQEQYF.

V gene TRBV3-1 combines with J gene TRBJ2-1, with a weak D call TRBD2 (6 bases). The CDR3 totals 15 residues. Germline loops: CDR1 LGHDT, CDR2 YNNKEL (reference sequence). Deletions cut 6 bases from V and 0 bases from J, with 12 bases between. The CDR3: CASRRLESSYNEQFF. The CDR3 coding sequence is TGTGCCAGCAGACGACTAGAGAGCTCCTACAATGAGCAGTTCTTC.

This clonotype has ten or more counts. V and J are TRBV25-1 and TRBJ1-1; D is uncertain. Trimming removed 1 base from V and 0 bases from J, with 6 bases in between. The CDR3 is 14 amino acids. Germline V CDR1 and CDR2: MGHDK, SYGVNS. In DNA, the CDR3 is TGTGCCAGCAGTGAATCTGGAGTGAACACTGAAGCTTTCTTT. It yields the protein CASSESGVNTEAFF.

In its sample, this clonotype was seen many times. The chain recombines TRBV15 with TRBJ2-7; perhaps D is TRBD1 or TRBD2 (7 bases each). Germline CDR1 and CDR2: LNHNV and YYDKDF (reference sequence). This CDR3 spans 17 amino acids. The V end lost 0 bases, the J end lost 5 bases, and 20 bases lay between the germline ends. The CDR3, as DNA: TGTGCCACCAGCAGAGATCCGGCAGGGGGGGGGAAAAACGAGCAGTACTTC. This codes for CATSRDPAGGGKNEQYF.

This clonotype was seen a single time. A single base separates this from a much larger clone, so it may be a read error. This chain joins TRBV5-1 and TRBJ1-1; maybe TRBD1 (6 bases). Germline CDR1 reads SGHRS; CDR2 reads YFSETQ. This CDR3 is built from 13 residues. Trimming took off 3 bases at V and 6 bases at J, with 12 bases between the two ends. The CDR3 region is CASSSLGASEAFF. The DNA for the CDR3 is TGCGCCAGCAGCTCCCTGGGGGCCTCTGAAGCTTTCTTT.

The V gene is TRBV25-1, the J gene TRBJ2-1; 10 positions match TRBD2. Trimming cost V 8 bases and J 14 bases; bases outside gene matches: 12. The CDR3 sequence is 13 residues long. Germline V gene lookup returns CDR1 MGHDK and CDR2 SYGVNS. CDR3: CASAGTSARREFF. The CDR3 DNA reads as TGTGCCAGCGCCGGGACTAGCGCTCGTCGGGAGTTCTTC. The full variable domain, in which reference TRBV25-1 and TRBJ2-1 provide the parts outside the CDR3, is EADIYQTPRYLVIGTGKKITLECSQTMGHDKMYWYQQDPGMELHLIHYSYGVNSTEKGDLSSESTVSRIRTEHFPLTLESARPSHTSQYLCASAGTSARREFFGPGTRLTVL.

Regarding this clonotype: A much larger clone lies one base from this, so it may be a read error. CDR3 residues: CAWGASRNQPQHF. CDR3 nucleotide sequence: TGTGCCTGGGGGGCAAGCCGCAATCAGCCCCAGCATTTT. The chain carries TRBV30 and TRBJ1-5; the D gene is possibly TRBD1 (5 bases). The germline V gene has CDR1 GTSNPN and CDR2 SVGIG (reference sequence). Trimming cost V 5 bases and J 2 bases, with 10 bases left between them. The CDR3 is made up of 13 amino acids.

V usage is TRBV5-1 and J usage is TRBJ2-7, with 7 bases aligning to TRBD1. This CDR3 is built from 13 residues. V gave up 2 bases and J gave up 4 bases; unmatched junction bases: 3. Germline V lookup: CDR1 SGHRS, CDR2 YFSETQ. CDR3 region: CASSFPGGYEQYF. Here the CDR3 DNA reads TGCGCCAGCAGCTTTCCAGGGGGATACGAGCAGTACTTC.

Regarding this clonotype: A read error may explain this, as a much larger clone is one base away. This chain uses TRBV6-2 or TRBV6-3 with TRBJ1-6; the D gene is possibly TRBD1 (5 bases). Germline CDR1 MNHEY, CDR2 SVGEGT. CDR3 length equals 17 residues. The V end lost 11 bases, the J end lost 3 bases, and 23 bases lay between the germline ends. CDR3 bases: TGTGCCGGCCGAATGCTGGGAGACAGATACTATAATTCACCCCTCCACTTT. This codes for CAGRMLGDRYYNSPLHF.

CDR3 sequence: CAWSGSSGANVLTF. The DNA of the CDR3 is TGTGCCTGGAGTGGTTCCTCTGGGGCCAACGTCCTGACTTTC. The rearrangement uses TRBV30 and TRBJ2-6; no clear D. Trimming removed 1 base at V and 0 bases at J, with 4 bases between. The CDR3 is made up of 14 amino acids. The germline gives CDR1 GTSNPN, CDR2 SVGIG (reference sequence).

This chain connects TRBV3-1 to TRBJ2-6; 7 nucleotides match TRBD1. The V segment lost 1 base and the J segment 2 bases; nucleotides outside the gene matches: 2. The CDR3 has 16 amino acids. Germline V gene data show CDR1 as LGHDT and CDR2 as YNNKEL (reference sequence). CDR3 in DNA: TGTGCCAGCAGCCAAGGAGGGGGCGCTGGGGCCAACGTCCTGACTTTC. This gives the protein CASSQGGGAGANVLTF.

The chain recombines TRBV11-2 with TRBJ2-1, with TRBD2 matching over 12 bases. The trim removed 0 bases at V and 5 bases at J, leaving 11 bases unmatched. CDR1 and CDR2 from the germline V gene are SGHAT and FQNNGV. The CDR3 loop spans 19 amino acids. The chain's CDR3 is CASSLDRRLAGVRDNEQFF. CDR3 DNA sequence: TGTGCCAGCAGCTTAGATCGGCGACTAGCGGGAGTGCGGGACAATGAGCAGTTCTTC.

At least ten counts were recorded for this clonotype. V and J are TRBV11-3 and TRBJ2-5; TRBD2 matches 11 bases. The CDR3 covers 17 residues. Germline loops: CDR1 SGHNT, CDR2 YENEEA. V shed 6 bases and J 6 bases; nucleotides not matched to a gene: 15. The CDR3 protein is CASSFASGTSGRQTQYF. In DNA, the CDR3 is TGTGCCAGCAGTTTCGCCTCCGGGACTAGCGGTCGACAGACCCAGTACTTC.

This clonotype came up once. At one boundary the junction diverges from the germline segment, which might be a read error. V usage is TRBV7-2 and J usage is TRBJ2-3, with D perhaps matching TRBD2 (6 bases). This CDR3 has 12 amino acids. Germline-derived CDR1 and CDR2 are SGHTA and FQGNSA. This CDR3 reads CASSGTSGTPNF. CDR3 nucleotides: TGTGCCAGCAGCGGAACCTCCGGGACTCCGAATTTT.

In the case of this clonotype: Likely a read error: the CDR3 ends without its conserved phenylalanine or tryptophan. The J gene is TRBJ1-1, the V gene TRBV2; TRBD1 matches at 7 bases. The CDR3 extends over 17 amino acids. Trimming at V came to 5 bases and at J to 3 bases, leaving 15 bases not matched to a gene. Germline loops: CDR1 SNHLY, CDR2 FYNNEI. CDR3 bases: TGTGCCAGCAGTCCGGGGACAGCCGTGAGGGAGCACACTGAAGCTTTCCTT. This codes for CASSPGTAVREHTEAFL.

Notes on this clonotype: A read error is possible here, since a much larger clone lies one base away. The V call is TRBV12-3 or TRBV12-4, the J call TRBJ1-5, with D maybe TRBD1 (5 bases). The V end lost 6 bases, the J end lost 1 base, and 16 bases lay between the germline ends. The CDR3 runs 16 residues. CDR3 sequence: CASRGTRELSNQPQHF. In DNA, the CDR3 is TGTGCCAGCAGAGGGACGAGGGAGTTGAGCAATCAGCCCCAGCATTTT.

V is TRBV20-1 and J is TRBJ1-4; 10 bases map to TRBD1. This CDR3 comprises 19 residues. V lost 5 bases, J lost 0 bases, and 15 bases stayed unmatched. Germline assignment: CDR1 DFQATT and CDR2 SNEGSKA (reference sequence). The CDR3 coding sequence is TGCAGTGCTCTGATCAGAAGGGACAGGGGTAGATCAACTAATGAAAAACTGTTTTTT. Protein: CSALIRRDRGRSTNEKLFF.

This clonotype appeared many times. The V gene is TRBV7-9, the J gene TRBJ2-1, with a possible D match to TRBD2 (6 bases). The CDR3 runs 13 residues. Trimming left V 1 base short and J 15 bases short, with 16 bases between. Germline assignment: CDR1 SEHNR and CDR2 FQNEAQ (reference sequence). DNA of the CDR3: TGTGCCAGCAGCTTAGGAGGTACTAGCCTGACGTTCTTC. Encoded protein: CASSLGGTSLTFF.

This clonotype was counted only a few times. The rearrangement joins TRBV4-2 to TRBJ2-1; 10 bases agree with TRBD2. CDR1 and CDR2 from the germline V gene are LGHNA and YNFKEQ. The CDR3 has 16 residues. Trimming removed 4 bases from V and 0 bases from J; junction bases left unmatched: 3. The CDR3 DNA follows: TGTGCCAGCAGCCCCCGACTAGCGGGCTCCTACAATGAGCAGTTCTTC. Translated, it gives CASSPRLAGSYNEQFF.

This clonotype has ten or more counts. The chain employs TRBV5-1 and TRBJ1-3; D ambiguous. V dropped 4 bases and J dropped 0 bases, with 11 bases sitting between them. Per the germline V gene, CDR1 is SGHRS and CDR2 is YFSETQ. The CDR3 runs to 15 residues. The CDR3 protein is CASSVPLSSGNTIYF. CDR3 DNA: TGCGCCAGCAGCGTACCCCTGAGCTCTGGAAACACCATATATTTT. Full variable domain (missing parts from reference TRBV5-1 and TRBJ1-3): KAGVTQTPRYLIKTRGQQVTLSCSPISGHRSVSWYQQTPGQGLQFLFEYFSETQRNKGNFPGRFSGRQFSNSRSEMNVSTLELGDSALYLCASSVPLSSGNTIYFGEGSWLTVV.

This clonotype was counted ten times or more. The chain is built from TRBV12-3 or TRBV12-4 and TRBJ2-7; TRBD1 aligns across 8 bases. The CDR3 contains 14 residues. The V segment lost 5 bases and the J segment 2 bases; nucleotides outside the gene matches: 5. The CDR3 here is CASSPDRAPYEQYF. As DNA, the CDR3 is TGTGCCAGCAGTCCGGACAGGGCCCCCTACGAGCAGTACTTC.

About this clonotype: One end of the junction fails to match germline, which may point to a read error. CDR3 sequence (DNA): TGTGCTAGCAATGCGGCGGCCTCCTACGAGCAGTACTTC. Residues: CASNAAASYEQYF. The gene calls are TRBV14 and TRBJ2-7; D is unclear. The CDR3 totals 13 residues. Germline assignment: CDR1 SGHDN and CDR2 FVKESK.